This entry features one T cell receptor (beta chain) sequence. Assay: immunoSEQ multiplex PCR; the TCRdb copy retains only in-frame clones and omits some. The sample lists around 250,000 clones; around 83% were seen once. These data belong to a study of blood T cell repertoires in COVID-19. CDR3 length equals 16 residues. Germline values: CDR1 SGHTA, CDR2 FQGNSA. The junction had 7 bases not matched to a gene; V was cut back by 5 bases and J by 1 base. The chain links TRBV7-2 to TRBJ2-3; 9 bases fit TRBD2. This TCR derives from a man between 18 and 35 years old with active or convalescent COVID-19. Sequencing used peripheral blood. The CDR3 protein is CASSKRGEVGTDTQYF. In DNA form, the CDR3 reads TGTGCCAGCAGCAAGCGGGGGGAGGTCGGCACAGATACGCAGTATTTT.